One and the same sample provided the 30 T cell receptor beta chains below, sequenced in a study of graft-versus-host responses after intestinal transplantation. These TCRs are of unknown antigen specificity. Using immunoSEQ multiplex PCR, the repertoire was profiled, and TCRdb retains in-frame clones only, with some absent. The sample lists about 120,000 clones, approximately 92% occurring once. Specimen: unstimulated CD4+ T cells sorted from spleen or lymph node cells, collected before intestinal transplant. Receptors originate from a human donor who received an intestinal transplant.

The chain joins TRBV4-1 to TRBJ2-2, with TRBD1 matching 7 bases. V shed 3 bases and J 4 bases; nucleotides not matched to a gene: 11. The CDR3 length is 17 residues. Germline values: CDR1 MGHRA, CDR2 YSYEKL. The CDR3 DNA is TGCGCCAGCAGCCACGAAACAGGGTCAGGGGGCACCGGGGAGCTGTTTTTT. This codes for CASSHETGSGGTGELFF.

The J gene is TRBJ1-1, the V gene TRBV18; D call uncertain. The germline V gene encodes CDR1 KGHSH and CDR2 LQKENI. V lost 4 bases and J lost 1, with 4 bases in between. This CDR3 is built from 12 residues. The CDR3 DNA follows: TGTGCCAGCTCACAGGGGAACACTGAAGCTTTCTTT. Translating it yields CASSQGNTEAFF.

J is TRBJ2-7 and V is TRBV2; D might be TRBD1 (5 bases). This CDR3 comprises 12 residues. CDR1 and CDR2 (germline): SNHLY, FYNNEI. The V gene lost 9 bases and the J gene lost 0 bases, with 9 bases spanning the gap. CDR3 nucleotides: TGTGCCAGTAAGACAGACTCCTACGAGCAGTACTTC. Protein sequence: CASKTDSYEQYF.

The chain recombines TRBV5-1 with TRBJ2-7; 9 bases match TRBD1. CDR3 length equals 16 residues. Germline lookup yields CDR1 SGHRS and CDR2 YFSETQ. Trimming at V came to 4 bases and at J to 7 bases, leaving 15 bases not matched to a gene. CDR3 amino acids: CASSLYTGTGPGEQYF. The CDR3 nucleotides read TGCGCCAGCAGCCTATATACCGGGACAGGGCCGGGTGAGCAGTACTTC.

The chain couples TRBV9 to TRBJ1-1, with TRBD1 matching over 9 bases. Germline CDR1 and CDR2: SGDLS and YYNGEE. CDR3 size: 16 residues. V gave up 3 bases and J gave up 0 bases; unmatched junction bases: 6. DNA of the CDR3: TGTGCCAGCAGCGAAACAGGGGGCGCCCTGAACACTGAAGCTTTCTTT. This translates into CASSETGGALNTEAFF.

The chain uses TRBV5-1 and TRBJ2-7, with 8 nucleotides matching TRBD2. Looked up from germline, CDR1 is SGHRS and CDR2 is YFSETQ. CDR3 length: 13 amino acids. V trimming: 4 bases; J trimming: 2 bases; junction bases outside the gene matches: 2. The CDR3 region is CASSAAGAYEQYF. The CDR3 DNA sequence: TGCGCCAGCAGCGCAGCGGGGGCCTACGAGCAGTACTTC.

The V and J genes are TRBV5-4 and TRBJ1-4, with a tentative D call TRBD1 (5 bases). Trimming stripped 7 bases from V and 3 bases from J, with 10 bases between. The CDR3 has 13 residues. Germline CDR1 SGHNT, CDR2 YYREEE (reference sequence). The CDR3 sequence: CASAEGSNEKLFF. The CDR3 nucleotides are TGTGCCAGCGCTGAGGGGTCTAATGAAAAACTGTTTTTT.

The V call is TRBV5-1, the J call TRBJ1-2; D call uncertain. The germline V and J ends were trimmed by 1 base and 0 bases, with 4 bases remaining between them. CDR3 length: 13 amino acids. Germline CDR1 is SGHRS and CDR2 is YFSETQ. The CDR3 DNA follows: TGCGCCAGCAGCTTGAACACTAACTATGGCTACACCTTC. It encodes CASSLNTNYGYTF.

The rearrangement links TRBV19 to TRBJ2-3; D perhaps matches TRBD1 (6 bases). CDR3 size: 17 residues. CDR1 is LNHDA, CDR2 SQIVND, per germline (reference sequence). V was pared by 3 bases and J by 0 bases, with 16 bases between. The CDR3 reads CASSIRGGAKSTDTQYF. The DNA for the CDR3 is TGTGCCAGTAGTATTAGAGGGGGAGCAAAGAGCACAGATACGCAGTATTTT.

This chain links TRBV27 with TRBJ2-2, with D uncertain. The CDR3 is 15 residues long. V lost 5 bases and J lost 4, with 14 bases in between. Per germline, CDR1 MNHEY and CDR2 SMNVEV (reference sequence). The CDR3 region has the DNA TGTGCCAGCAGTGTAAATAGCCTATTCACCGGGGAGCTGTTTTTT. It yields the protein CASSVNSLFTGELFF.

The chain links TRBV5-1 to TRBJ2-1, with D perhaps TRBD1 or TRBD2 (7 bases each). The V gene lost 6 bases and the J gene lost 7 bases, with 14 bases spanning the gap. The germline gives CDR1 SGHRS, CDR2 YFSETQ. CDR3 length: 13 amino acids. CDR3 sequence (DNA): TGCGCCAGCACCGACAGGGAGGGGAATGAGCAGTTCTTC. It translates to CASTDREGNEQFF.

The chain recombines TRBV7-9 with TRBJ2-5; TRBD2 matches 15 bases. Unmatched junction bases numbered 9, after V lost 5 bases and J lost 5 bases. Germline V gene sequence: CDR1 SEHNR, CDR2 FQNEAQ (reference sequence). The CDR3 sequence is 17 residues long. The CDR3 region has the DNA TGTGCCAGCAGCCCCGGGACTAGCGGGAGGCGGGGGGAGACCCAGTACTTC. Protein sequence: CASSPGTSGRRGETQYF. The entire variable domain, with the rest obtained from reference TRBV7-9 and TRBJ2-5, is as follows: DTGVSQNPRHKITKRGQNVTFRCDPISEHNRLYWYRQTLGQGPEFLTYFQNEAQLEKSRLLSDRFSAERPKGSFSTLEIQRTEQGDSAMYLCASSPGTSGRRGETQYFGPGTRLLVL.

The rearrangement links TRBV6-1 to TRBJ2-7; 13 nucleotides match TRBD2. After removal of 6 bases from V and 3 bases from J, the junction contained 5 bases not matched to a gene. The CDR3 consists of 15 residues. Germline assignment: CDR1 MNHNS and CDR2 SASEGT. The CDR3, as DNA: TGTGCCAGCAGCCGGACTAGCGGGAGAATCTACGAGCAGTACTTC. It is translated as CASSRTSGRIYEQYF.

With regard to this clone: The junction does not match germline at one end; this may be a read error. This rearrangement joins TRBV7-7 to TRBJ2-5, with 8 nucleotides matching TRBD2. The CDR3 spans 15 residues. CDR1 is SSHAT and CDR2 is FNYEAQ in the germline V gene (reference sequence). DNA for the CDR3: TGTGCTAGCAGCTTAGGCACTAGCGGTCAAGAGACCCAGTACTTC. Its protein is CASSLGTSGQETQYF. The entire variable domain, with the rest obtained from reference TRBV7-7 and TRBJ2-5, is as follows: GAGVSQSPRYKVTKRGQDVTLRCDPISSHATLYWYQQALGQGPEFLTYFNYEAQPDKSGLPSDRFSAERPEGSISTLTIQRTEQRDSAMYRCASSLGTSGQETQYFGPGTRLLVL.

This chain joins TRBV7-9 and TRBJ2-1; a possible D gene is TRBD2 (6 bases). The V gene lost 6 bases and the J gene lost 5 bases, with 17 bases spanning the gap. CDR3 length: 15 amino acids. In germline, CDR1 is SEHNR, CDR2 FQNEAQ (reference sequence). DNA of the CDR3: TGTGCCAGCAGACTCACTAGCCGAGGGGACAATGAGCAGTTCTTC. It translates to CASRLTSRGDNEQFF. Full variable domain (remainder filled in from reference TRBV7-9 and TRBJ2-1): DTGVSQNPRHKITKRGQNVTFRCDPISEHNRLYWYRQTLGQGPEFLTYFQNEAQLEKSRLLSDRFSAERPKGSFSTLEIQRTEQGDSAMYLCASRLTSRGDNEQFFGPGTRLTVL.

This chain joins TRBV19 and TRBJ1-1, with unresolved D. Germline lookup yields CDR1 LNHDA and CDR2 SQIVND (reference sequence). Trimming left V 10 bases short and J 8 bases short, with 11 bases between. The CDR3 length is 10 residues. In nucleotides, the CDR3 is TGTGCCACCATAGGAGGCGAAGCTTTCTTT. Encoded protein: CATIGGEAFF.

The chain carries TRBV7-3 and TRBJ2-5, with D uncertain. This CDR3 is built from 13 residues. V was shortened by 5 bases and J by 2 bases, with 9 bases between the two germline ends. The germline CDR1 and CDR2 sequences are SGHTA and FQGTGA. CDR3 in DNA: TGTGCCAGCAGCAGATCGATACAAGAGACCCAGTACTTC. The encoded protein is CASSRSIQETQYF.

This clone was seen more than once but under ten times. V usage is TRBV18 and J usage is TRBJ1-1; D uncertain. The germline V gene encodes CDR1 KGHSH and CDR2 LQKENI. This CDR3 has 14 residues. The V and J ends lost 3 bases and 4 bases respectively, with 12 bases between them. The CDR3 sequence: CASSPDGSGTEAFF. The CDR3 bases are TGTGCCAGCTCACCTGATGGGTCGGGCACTGAAGCTTTCTTT.

The chain is built from TRBV5-3 and TRBJ2-7, with D unclear. TRBV5-3 falls under the ORF class, with uncertain function. The CDR3 extends over 15 amino acids. V lost 3 bases and J lost 1, with 14 bases in between. The CDR3 sequence: CARSWPCTASYEQYF. DNA for the CDR3: TGTGCCAGAAGCTGGCCCTGTACAGCATCCTACGAGCAGTACTTC.

This chain connects TRBV30 to TRBJ2-1; tentatively, D is TRBD2 (6 bases). V lost 0 bases and J 8 bases, leaving 17 bases between the germline ends. The CDR3 length is 15 residues. Germline V gives CDR1 GTSNPN, CDR2 SVGIG (reference sequence). CDR3 bases: TGTGCCTGGAGTGTACTAACGGGAGTGCGGGATGAGCAGTTCTTC. Translation: CAWSVLTGVRDEQFF.

In DNA form, the CDR3 reads TGTGCCAGCAGTGGTCACTACGAGCAGTACTTC. Translated, it gives CASSGHYEQYF. V usage is TRBV28 and J usage is TRBJ2-7; D remains unclear. The CDR3 has 11 residues. Germline V gene data show CDR1 as MDHEN and CDR2 as SYDVKM. V lost 5 bases to trimming and J lost 3 bases, with 5 bases between them.

This clone was observed a single time. The chain carries TRBV5-8 and TRBJ2-1; TRBD2 aligns across 10 bases. The CDR3 extends over 15 amino acids. Germline V gives CDR1 SGHTS, CDR2 YDEGEE. The trim removed 3 bases at V and 8 bases at J, leaving 8 bases unmatched. The CDR3 here is CASSWGGLALDEQFF. For the CDR3, the DNA is TGTGCCAGCAGCTGGGGGGGACTAGCGCTCGATGAGCAGTTCTTC.

The chain combines TRBV2 with TRBJ1-6, with D tentatively TRBD1 (5 bases). Germline V gene sequence: CDR1 SNHLY, CDR2 FYNNEI. There are 12 residues in the CDR3. The ends were cut back, 8 bases at V and 13 bases at J, with 15 bases in the middle. The CDR3 loop reads CASSGPKGPLHF. Written as DNA, the CDR3 is TGTGCCAGCTCAGGCCCCAAGGGGCCCCTCCACTTT.

This chain joins TRBV4-1 and TRBJ2-3; 13 bases match TRBD2. Germline V lookup: CDR1 MGHRA, CDR2 YSYEKL. This CDR3 spans 16 amino acids. The V gene end was trimmed by 4 bases and the J gene end by 6 bases; junction bases not matched to a gene: 7. CDR3 loop: CASSRGLAGEGDTQYF. CDR3 sequence (DNA): TGCGCCAGCAGCCGCGGACTAGCGGGAGAAGGTGATACGCAGTATTTT.

The rearrangement joins TRBV11-2 to TRBJ2-5; no clear D gene. Germline V gene sequence: CDR1 SGHAT, CDR2 FQNNGV. V was trimmed by 3 bases and J by 1 base, leaving 15 bases between them. This CDR3 has 16 amino acids. CDR3 in amino acids: CASSLSLLGSQETQYF. The CDR3 nucleotides read TGTGCCAGCAGCTTGTCCCTGCTCGGTTCCCAAGAGACCCAGTACTTC.

The DNA for the CDR3 is TGTGCCAGCAATCGACAGGGGGGGACCTACGAGCAGTACTTC. Translation gives CASNRQGGTYEQYF. The chain is built from TRBV2 and TRBJ2-7; 9 bases match TRBD1. The CDR3 length is 14 residues. Germline V gene data show CDR1 as SNHLY and CDR2 as FYNNEI. The J segment lost 2 bases and the V segment lost 7 bases, leaving 6 bases of the junction unmatched.

V usage is TRBV6-4 and J usage is TRBJ1-5; TRBD1 matches 7 bases. V shed 3 bases and J 5 bases; nucleotides not matched to a gene: 1. The CDR3 is 13 amino acids. Germline CDR1 and CDR2: MRHNA and SNTAGT. CDR3 DNA: TGTGCCAGCAGTGAACAGGGGTATCAGCCCCAGCATTTT. This translates into CASSEQGYQPQHF.

This chain connects TRBV28 to TRBJ2-7, with TRBD1 matching over 10 bases. The CDR3 runs 14 residues. Germline trimming cut 4 bases from V and 7 bases from J; bases unmatched to any gene: 7. CDR1 and CDR2 from the germline V gene are MDHEN and SYDVKM. CDR3 region: CASSSSWTGGEQYF. CDR3 DNA sequence: TGTGCCAGCAGTTCCTCCTGGACAGGGGGGGAGCAGTACTTC.

This clone was counted once. This chain uses TRBV27 with TRBJ2-1; 7 nucleotides match TRBD2. This CDR3 is 12 amino acids long. V shed 7 bases and J 9 bases; nucleotides not matched to a gene: 6. Germline V gene data show CDR1 as MNHEY and CDR2 as SMNVEV (reference sequence). In DNA form, the CDR3 reads TGTGCCAGCACTTTTGGGGGGGGTGAGCAGTTCTTC. Protein sequence: CASTFGGGEQFF.

The chain recombines TRBV19 with TRBJ1-2; 7 nucleotides line up with TRBD1. Germline V CDR1 and CDR2: LNHDA, SQIVND (reference sequence). Trimming cost V 8 bases and J 1 base; bases outside gene matches: 4. The CDR3 totals 13 residues. CDR3 sequence reads: CASWDRFNYGYTF. As DNA, the CDR3 is TGTGCCAGTTGGGACAGATTTAACTATGGCTACACCTTC.